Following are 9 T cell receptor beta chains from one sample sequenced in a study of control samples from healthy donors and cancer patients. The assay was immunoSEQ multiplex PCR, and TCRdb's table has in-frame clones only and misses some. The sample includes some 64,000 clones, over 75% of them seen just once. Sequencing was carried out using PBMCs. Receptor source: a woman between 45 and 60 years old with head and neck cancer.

CDR3 amino acids: CASSPAPITDTQYF. In DNA, the CDR3 is TGCGCCAGCAGCCCGGCACCCATCACAGATACGCAGTATTTT. This chain uses TRBV5-1 with TRBJ2-3; no definite D call. V lost 4 bases and J 2 bases, leaving 11 bases between the germline ends. The CDR3 spans 14 residues. The germline gives CDR1 SGHRS, CDR2 YFSETQ.

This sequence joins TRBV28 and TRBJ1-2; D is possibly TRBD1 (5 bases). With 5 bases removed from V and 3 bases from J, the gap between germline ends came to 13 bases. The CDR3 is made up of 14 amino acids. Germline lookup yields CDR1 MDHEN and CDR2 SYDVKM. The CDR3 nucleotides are TGTGCCAGCAGTCCAAGGGGACCCCACTATGGCTACACCTTC. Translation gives CASSPRGPHYGYTF.

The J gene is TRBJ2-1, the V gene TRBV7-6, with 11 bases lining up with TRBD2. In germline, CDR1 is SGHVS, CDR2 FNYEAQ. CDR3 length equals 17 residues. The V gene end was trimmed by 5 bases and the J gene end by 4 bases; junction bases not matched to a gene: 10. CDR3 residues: CASSRSSLAGAYNEQFF. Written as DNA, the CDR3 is TGTGCCAGCAGCCGTTCTTCACTAGCGGGGGCGTACAATGAGCAGTTCTTC.

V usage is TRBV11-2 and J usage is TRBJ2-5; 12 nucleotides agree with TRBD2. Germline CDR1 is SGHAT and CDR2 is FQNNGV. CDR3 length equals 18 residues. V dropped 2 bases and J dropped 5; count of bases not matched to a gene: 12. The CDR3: CASSLLSSSGGAGETQYF. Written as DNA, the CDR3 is TGTGCCAGCAGCTTACTGAGCTCTAGCGGGGGGGCCGGTGAGACCCAGTACTTC.

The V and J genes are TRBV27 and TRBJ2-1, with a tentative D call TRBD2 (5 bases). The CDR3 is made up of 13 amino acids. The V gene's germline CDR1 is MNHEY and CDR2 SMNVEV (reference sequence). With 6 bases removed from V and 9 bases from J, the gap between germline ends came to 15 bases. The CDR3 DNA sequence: TGTGCCAGCAGGAGAGCCATTCGGGGTGAGCAGTTCTTC. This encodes CASRRAIRGEQFF.

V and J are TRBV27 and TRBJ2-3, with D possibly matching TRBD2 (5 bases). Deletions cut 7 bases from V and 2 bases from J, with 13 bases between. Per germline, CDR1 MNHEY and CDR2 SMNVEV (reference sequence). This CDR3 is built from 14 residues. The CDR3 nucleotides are TGTGCCAGCAATTGGAGGTACCCCACAGATACGCAGTATTTT. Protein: CASNWRYPTDTQYF.

For the CDR3, the DNA is TGTGCCAGCAGGATAAGGCAAGGGATCGACACTGAAGCTTTCTTT. Translated, it gives CASRIRQGIDTEAFF. The genes are TRBV2 and TRBJ1-1; no clear D. Looked up from germline, CDR1 is SNHLY and CDR2 is FYNNEI. Trimming took 6 bases from V and 3 from J, leaving 17 bases between them. The CDR3 is 15 residues long.

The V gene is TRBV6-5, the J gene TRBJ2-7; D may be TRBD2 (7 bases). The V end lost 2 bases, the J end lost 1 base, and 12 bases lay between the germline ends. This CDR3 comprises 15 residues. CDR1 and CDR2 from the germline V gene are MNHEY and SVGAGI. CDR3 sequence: CASSYEGGASYEQYF. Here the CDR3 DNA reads TGTGCCAGCAGTTACGAGGGGGGGGCGTCCTACGAGCAGTACTTC.

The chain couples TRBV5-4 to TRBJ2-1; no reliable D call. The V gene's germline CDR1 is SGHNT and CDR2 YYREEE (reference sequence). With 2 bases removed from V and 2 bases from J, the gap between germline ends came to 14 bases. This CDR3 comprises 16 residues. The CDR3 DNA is TGTGCCAGCAGCTTTGGCCACTCGAGGACCTACAATGAGCAGTTCTTC. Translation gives CASSFGHSRTYNEQFF.